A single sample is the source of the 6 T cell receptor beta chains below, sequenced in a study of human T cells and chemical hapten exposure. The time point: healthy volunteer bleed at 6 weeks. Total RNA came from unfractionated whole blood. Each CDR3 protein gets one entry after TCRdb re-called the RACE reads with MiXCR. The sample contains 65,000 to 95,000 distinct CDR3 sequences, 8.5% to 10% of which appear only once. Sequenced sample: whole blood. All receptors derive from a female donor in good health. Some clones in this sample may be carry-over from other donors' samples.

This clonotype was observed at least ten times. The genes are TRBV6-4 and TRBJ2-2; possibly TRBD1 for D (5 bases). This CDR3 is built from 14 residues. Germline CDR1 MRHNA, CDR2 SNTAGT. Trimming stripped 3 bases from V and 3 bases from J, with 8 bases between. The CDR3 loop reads CASSEGAHTGELFF. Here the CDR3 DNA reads TGTGCCAGCAGTGAAGGGGCTCACACCGGGGAGCTGTTTTTT.

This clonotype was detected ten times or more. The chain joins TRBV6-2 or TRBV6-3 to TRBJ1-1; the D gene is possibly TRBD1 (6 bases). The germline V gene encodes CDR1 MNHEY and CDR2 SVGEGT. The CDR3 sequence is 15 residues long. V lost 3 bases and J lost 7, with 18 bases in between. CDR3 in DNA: TGTGCCAGCAGTTATTATCAGGGGCCAGGAATTGAAGCTTTCTTT. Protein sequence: CASSYYQGPGIEAFF.

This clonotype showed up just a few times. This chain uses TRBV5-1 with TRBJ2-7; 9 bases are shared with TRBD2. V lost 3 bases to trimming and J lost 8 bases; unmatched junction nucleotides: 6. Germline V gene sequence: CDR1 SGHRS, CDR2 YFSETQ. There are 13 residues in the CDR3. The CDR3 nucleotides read TGCGCCAGCAGCTACGGGACTAGCAGCCAGCAGTACTTC. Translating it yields CASSYGTSSQQYF.

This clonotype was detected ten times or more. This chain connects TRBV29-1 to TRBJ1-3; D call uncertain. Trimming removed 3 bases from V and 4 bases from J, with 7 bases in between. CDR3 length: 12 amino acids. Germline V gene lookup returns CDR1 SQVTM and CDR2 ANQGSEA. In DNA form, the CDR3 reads TGCAGCGTTGAGGACCCAGGAAACACCATATATTTT. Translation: CSVEDPGNTIYF.

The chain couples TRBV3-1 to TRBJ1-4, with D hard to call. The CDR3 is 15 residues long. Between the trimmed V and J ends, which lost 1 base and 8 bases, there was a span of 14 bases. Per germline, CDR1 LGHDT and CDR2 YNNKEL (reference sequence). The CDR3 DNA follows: TGTGCCAGCAGCCAAGGGACGGGGAGGAGGGAAAAACTGTTTTTT. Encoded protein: CASSQGTGRREKLFF.

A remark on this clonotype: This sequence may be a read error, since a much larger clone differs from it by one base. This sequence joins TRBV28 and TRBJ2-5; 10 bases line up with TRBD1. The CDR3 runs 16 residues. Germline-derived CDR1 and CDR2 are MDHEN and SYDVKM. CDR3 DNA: TGTGCCAACAGTGCCTCGAGGACAGGGGGCCAAGAGACCCAGTACTTC. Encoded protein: CANSASRTGGQETQYF.